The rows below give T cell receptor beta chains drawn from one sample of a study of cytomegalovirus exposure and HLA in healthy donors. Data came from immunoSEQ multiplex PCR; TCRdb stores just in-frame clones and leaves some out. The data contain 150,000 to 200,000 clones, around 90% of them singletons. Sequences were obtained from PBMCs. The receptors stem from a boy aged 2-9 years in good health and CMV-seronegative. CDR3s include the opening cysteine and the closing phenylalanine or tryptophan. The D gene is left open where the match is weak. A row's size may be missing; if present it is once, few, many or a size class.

CDR3aa: CASSIDPSSYEQYF
CDR3nt: TGCGCCAGCAGCATCGACCCTAGCTCCTACGAGCAGTACTTC
v_gene: TRBV5-1
abundance: NA
j_gene: TRBJ2-7
d_gene: NA

CDR3aa: CASSYRSGGEQFF
CDR3nt: TGTGCCAGCAGTTACCGTTCAGGGGGAGAGCAGTTCTTC
v_gene: TRBV6-5
abundance: NA
j_gene: TRBJ2-1
d_gene: TRBD1

CDR3aa: CASSQGEVGEQFF
CDR3nt: TGCGCCAGCAGCCAAGGCGAGGTCGGTGAGCAGTTCTTC
v_gene: TRBV4-1
abundance: few
j_gene: TRBJ2-1
d_gene: NA

CDR3aa: CASSLTGGPNNEQFF
CDR3nt: TGCGCCAGCAGCTTGACGGGGGGGCCAAACAATGAGCAGTTCTTC
v_gene: TRBV5-1
abundance: NA
j_gene: TRBJ2-1
d_gene: TRBD2

CDR3aa: CASSLGGSWQPQHF
CDR3nt: TGTGCCAGCAGTCTAGGGGGATCTTGGCAGCCCCAGCATTTT
v_gene: TRBV6-1
abundance: once
j_gene: TRBJ1-5
d_gene: NA

CDR3aa: CASSQTRDTGKSYEQYF
CDR3nt: TGTGCCAGCAGCCAGACTAGAGACACTGGCAAATCCTACGAGCAGTACTTC
v_gene: TRBV7-9
abundance: once
j_gene: TRBJ2-7
d_gene: NA

CDR3aa: CASSRTGGGYEQYF
CDR3nt: TGTGCCAGCAGTAGAACAGGGGGCGGTTACGAGCAGTACTTC
v_gene: TRBV27
abundance: NA
j_gene: TRBJ2-7
d_gene: TRBD1

CDR3aa: CASSPEGSGNTEAFF
CDR3nt: TGTGCCAGCAGCCCAGAGGGCTCGGGGAACACTGAAGCTTTCTTT
v_gene: TRBV7-3
abundance: NA
j_gene: TRBJ1-1
d_gene: NA

CDR3aa: CASSPTDQETQYF
CDR3nt: TGTGCCAGCAGCCCGACAGATCAAGAGACCCAGTACTTC
v_gene: TRBV7-3
abundance: NA
j_gene: TRBJ2-5
d_gene: NA

CDR3aa: CPGTRAGNGEQYF
CDR3nt: TGCCCCGGAACCCGGGCCGGGAATGGCGAGCAGTACTTC
v_gene: TRBV23-1
abundance: NA
j_gene: TRBJ2-7
d_gene: NA

CDR3aa: CASSEYGGSYEQYF
CDR3nt: TGTGCCAGCAGTGAGTACGGGGGCTCCTACGAGCAGTACTTC
v_gene: TRBV2
abundance: NA
j_gene: TRBJ2-7
d_gene: NA

CDR3aa: CASSEWGPNTGELFF
CDR3nt: TGTGCCAGCAGTGAATGGGGGCCGAACACCGGGGAGCTGTTTTTT
v_gene: TRBV2
abundance: NA
j_gene: TRBJ2-2
d_gene: NA

CDR3aa: CASKRGAGGGELFF
CDR3nt: TGTGCCAGCAAACGGGGGGCGGGTGGCGGGGAGCTGTTTTTT
v_gene: TRBV6-5
abundance: NA
j_gene: TRBJ2-2
d_gene: NA

CDR3aa: CASSPGRGWATDTQYF
CDR3nt: TGTGCCAGCAGTCCCGGCCGTGGATGGGCCACAGATACGCAGTATTTT
v_gene: TRBV27
abundance: NA
j_gene: TRBJ2-3
d_gene: NA

CDR3aa: CASSYAGARKEKLFF
CDR3nt: TGTGCCAGCAGTTACGCAGGGGCGCGGAAGGAAAAACTGTTTTTT
v_gene: TRBV6-5
abundance: NA
j_gene: TRBJ1-4
d_gene: NA

CDR3aa: CASGFMGAGQFF
CDR3nt: TGTGCCAGCGGATTCATGGGAGCCGGGCAGTTCTTC
v_gene: TRBV27
abundance: NA
j_gene: TRBJ2-1
d_gene: NA

CDR3aa: CASSLLTGEKLFF
CDR3nt: TGCGCCAGCAGCCTCTTAACAGGGGAAAAACTGTTTTTT
v_gene: TRBV4-1
abundance: NA
j_gene: TRBJ1-4
d_gene: NA

CDR3aa: CASTGTGTGEQYF
CDR3nt: TGTGCCAGTACCGGGACAGGAACAGGAGAGCAGTACTTC
v_gene: TRBV11-2
abundance: NA
j_gene: TRBJ2-7
d_gene: TRBD1

CDR3aa: CASSPRSGRNYGELFF
CDR3nt: TGTGCCAGCAGCCCAAGATCCGGGAGGAACTACGGGGAGCTGTTTTTT
v_gene: TRBV2
abundance: NA
j_gene: TRBJ2-2
d_gene: TRBD2

CDR3aa: CASSPRTSADEQYF
CDR3nt: TGTGCCAGCAGTCCCCGGACTAGTGCAGACGAGCAGTACTTC
v_gene: TRBV27
abundance: NA
j_gene: TRBJ2-7
d_gene: TRBD2

CDR3aa: CASSQQGGGLNEQFF
CDR3nt: TGCGCCAGCAGCCAACAAGGGGGGGGCCTCAATGAGCAGTTCTTC
v_gene: TRBV5-1
abundance: NA
j_gene: TRBJ2-1
d_gene: NA

CDR3aa: CASLTGGANTEAFF
CDR3nt: TGTGCCAGCCTTACAGGGGGCGCAAACACTGAAGCTTTCTTT
v_gene: TRBV28
abundance: NA
j_gene: TRBJ1-1
d_gene: TRBD1